This paragraph reports one T cell receptor (beta chain). This sample was taken from a study of T cells after somatic rescue of genetic block. The protocol was immunoSEQ multiplex PCR, while the TCRdb copy is restricted to in-frame clones and leaves out a portion. In the table there are about 70,000 clones, about 91% of which are singletons. Material: peripheral blood mononuclear cells (PBMCs). This TCR derives from a man aged 40-55 years.

The CDR3 region has the DNA TGTGCCAGCAGCTTGACTGGGATACAGGGCCATGGCTACACCTTC. Its protein is CASSLTGIQGHGYTF. The chain carries TRBV7-9 and TRBJ1-2; the D gene is possibly TRBD1 (6 bases). CDR1 and CDR2 (germline): SEHNR, FQNEAQ (reference sequence). The CDR3 sequence is 15 residues long. V was trimmed by 3 bases and J by 6 bases, leaving 17 bases between them.